The 31 T cell receptor beta chains in this list originate from one sample, sequenced in a study of cytomegalovirus exposure and HLA in healthy donors (TCRdb year 2017). The library was obtained by the immunoSEQ multiplex PCR assay. For the multiplex PCR, a mixture combining 60 forward primers for TCR Vbeta segments and 13 reverse primers for TCR Jbeta segments was used. TCRdb provides this immuneACCESS table in a form limited to in-frame rearrangements. Some clones are lacking; in checked studies, under half of them reflect an unresolved V gene, and why the rest are absent is not known. This sample holds 130,000 to 150,000 clones; less than 90% were observed only once. About 2.6% of the sample belongs to the ten largest clones. Specimen: PBMCs. These receptors were collected from a boy younger than 10 in good health and CMV-seronegative.

The J gene is TRBJ1-1, the V gene TRBV19, with a weak D call TRBD1 (5 bases). V was trimmed by 3 bases and J by 7 bases, leaving 6 bases between them. CDR3 length: 11 residues. Germline V gene data show CDR1 as LNHDA and CDR2 as SQIVND (reference sequence). CDR3 DNA: TGTGCCAGTAGTATCGGGGGTGAAGCTTTCTTT. It is translated as CASSIGGEAFF.

This chain links TRBV18 with TRBJ1-4; no reliable D call. Trimming shortened V by 8 bases and J by 9 bases, and 22 bases separated the two germline ends. CDR1 is KGHSH, CDR2 LQKENI, per germline. The CDR3 loop spans 15 amino acids. CDR3 residues: CASHGKGSNGQKLFF. The CDR3, as DNA: TGTGCCAGCCACGGAAAAGGGAGTAATGGTCAAAAACTGTTTTTT.

CDR3: CASSPPGAGNNEQFF. CDR3 coding DNA: TGTGCCAGCTCACCACCGGGGGCCGGTAACAATGAGCAGTTCTTC. This chain links TRBV18 with TRBJ2-1; tentatively, D is TRBD1 (6 bases). The CDR3 is made up of 15 amino acids. Looked up from germline, CDR1 is KGHSH and CDR2 is LQKENI. The V end was cut by 0 bases, the J end by 5 bases, with 11 bases between.

As regards this clone: This same CDR3 is encoded by further DNA sequences in the sample. The chain couples TRBV5-4 to TRBJ1-1; D is possibly TRBD1 (6 bases). V was shortened by 3 bases and J by 0 bases, with 9 bases between the two germline ends. This CDR3 is 14 amino acids long. The germline gives CDR1 SGHNT, CDR2 YYREEE (reference sequence). This chain's CDR3 is CASSSQGMNTEAFF. CDR3 nucleotides: TGTGCCAGCAGCTCTCAGGGGATGAACACTGAAGCTTTCTTT.

This chain joins TRBV7-9 and TRBJ2-5, with D possibly TRBD1 on 5 matching bases. The J call may be in error: the DNA end matches TRBJ2-7 better. The CDR3 contains 12 residues. Germline loops: CDR1 SEHNR, CDR2 FQNEAQ (reference sequence). This CDR3 reads CASGQGQNEQYF. CDR3 DNA sequence: TGTGCCAGCGGCCAGGGTCAAAACGAGCAGTACTTC.

The chain combines TRBV11-3 with TRBJ2-2, with 7 positions matching TRBD2. This CDR3 has 18 residues. Germline assignment: CDR1 SGHNT and CDR2 YENEEA. After removal of 2 bases from V and 2 bases from J, the junction contained 11 bases not matched to a gene. This chain's CDR3 is CASSLISLGAGNTGELFF. The CDR3 nucleotides read TGTGCCAGCAGCTTAATTAGTCTTGGAGCGGGAAACACCGGGGAGCTGTTTTTT.

On this clone itself: Germline and junction disagree at one end, which may indicate a read error. The genes are TRBV11-3 and TRBJ2-2, with TRBD1 matching 8 bases. CDR1 is SGHNT and CDR2 is YENEEA in the germline V gene. The CDR3 length is 18 residues. In nucleotides, the CDR3 is TGTGCCAGCAGCGGGGCTCGGACAGGGAAAGGCAACAACGGGGAGCTGTTTTTT. Translated: CASSGARTGKGNNGELFF.

The chain is built from TRBV6-6 and TRBJ1-1, with D perhaps matching TRBD1 (5 bases). V lost 0 bases and J lost 4, with 12 bases in between. This CDR3 comprises 15 residues. CDR1 is MNHNY and CDR2 is SVGAGI in the germline V gene (reference sequence). The CDR3 loop is CASSYSPGQRTEAFF. The CDR3 coding sequence is TGTGCCAGCAGTTACTCGCCAGGGCAACGCACTGAAGCTTTCTTT.

The chain couples TRBV7-9 to TRBJ2-1, with 11 bases matching TRBD2. The CDR3 is made up of 15 amino acids. Germline V gene data show CDR1 as SEHNR and CDR2 as FQNEAQ (reference sequence). V lost 5 bases to trimming and J lost 7 bases; unmatched junction nucleotides: 7. The CDR3 loop reads CASSPSGRPGNEQFF. In DNA form, the CDR3 reads TGTGCCAGCAGCCCTAGCGGGAGGCCGGGGAATGAGCAGTTCTTC.

The CDR3, as DNA: TGTGCCAGCAGCCAGACAGGGGGCTCTGAAAAACTGTTTTTT. This encodes CASSQTGGSEKLFF. The chain joins TRBV28 to TRBJ1-4, with TRBD1 matching over 10 bases. Germline assignment: CDR1 MDHEN and CDR2 SYDVKM. V trimming: 6 bases; J trimming: 7 bases; junction bases outside the gene matches: 5. The CDR3 totals 14 residues.

The chain combines TRBV18 with TRBJ1-1; D is ambiguous. The CDR3 contains 15 residues. V was shortened by 3 bases and J by 2 bases, with 13 bases between the two germline ends. Germline V lookup: CDR1 KGHSH, CDR2 LQKENI. The CDR3 reads CASSPPGSINTEAFF. The CDR3 DNA sequence: TGTGCCAGCTCACCTCCCGGTTCTATCAACACTGAAGCTTTCTTT.

The gene calls are TRBV4-1 and TRBJ1-3; no clear D gene. This CDR3 spans 14 amino acids. CDR1 MGHRA and CDR2 YSYEKL come from the germline V gene. V was shortened by 2 bases and J by 10 bases, with 15 bases between the two germline ends. CDR3 DNA sequence: TGCGCCAGCAGCCAAATACAGAGCGGCGGGACCATATATTTT. Translating gives CASSQIQSGGTIYF.

This chain uses TRBV25-1 with TRBJ2-7; unclear D gene. CDR1 is MGHDK, CDR2 SYGVNS, per germline. The CDR3 is made up of 14 amino acids. Between the trimmed V and J ends, which lost 2 bases and 2 bases, there was a span of 10 bases. The CDR3 DNA reads TGTGCCAGCAGTGAAGAAGGTGGGCCCTACGAGCAGTACTTC. As protein: CASSEEGGPYEQYF.

The chain employs TRBV5-1 and TRBJ1-1; possible D gene TRBD1, 5 bases. Germline loops: CDR1 SGHRS, CDR2 YFSETQ. Trimming took off 1 base at V and 1 base at J, with 8 bases between the two ends. This CDR3 contains 14 residues. The DNA for the CDR3 is TGCGCCAGCAGCTTGCCAGGGAAGAACACTGAAGCTTTCTTT. This encodes CASSLPGKNTEAFF.

This clone was recorded a few times. This rearrangement joins TRBV5-6 to TRBJ2-1, with D possibly matching TRBD1 (7 bases). V lost 5 bases and J 3 bases, leaving 15 bases between the germline ends. Germline CDR1 reads SGHDT; CDR2 reads YYEEEE. The CDR3 consists of 15 residues. The CDR3 DNA is TGTGCCAGCAGAGGGGGCCCTAGCGTCTACAATGAGCAGTTCTTC. It encodes CASRGGPSVYNEQFF.

V and J are TRBV18 and TRBJ2-3; 9 positions agree with TRBD1. The V gene's germline CDR1 is KGHSH and CDR2 LQKENI. The CDR3 covers 19 residues. The V segment lost 5 bases and the J segment 4 bases; nucleotides outside the gene matches: 19. The CDR3 loop reads CASSLNPVTGGEAADTQYF. CDR3 DNA: TGTGCCAGCTCATTAAACCCCGTAACAGGGGGCGAGGCCGCAGATACGCAGTATTTT.

This chain links TRBV7-9 with TRBJ2-2, with D possibly matching TRBD2 (5 bases). Trimming cost V 7 bases and J 4 bases, with 10 bases left between them. Per the germline V gene, CDR1 is SEHNR and CDR2 is FQNEAQ (reference sequence). The CDR3 loop spans 13 amino acids. CDR3 region: CASKGRGTGELFF. CDR3 DNA: TGTGCCAGCAAGGGCCGGGGCACCGGGGAGCTGTTTTTT.

The chain has TRBV10-3 and TRBJ2-1, with 9 bases matching TRBD2. The V gene end was trimmed by 4 bases and the J gene end by 6 bases; junction bases not matched to a gene: 4. This CDR3 comprises 14 residues. Germline V CDR1 and CDR2: ENHRY, SYGVKD. The CDR3 DNA sequence: TGTGCCATCAGTGGTGTTAGCGGGAGCAATGAGCAGTTCTTC. The encoded protein is CAISGVSGSNEQFF.

This CDR3 reads CASSSLRSGSGSPLHF. The CDR3 DNA reads TGTGCCAGCAGTTCACTCCGCTCGGGGTCGGGTTCACCCCTCCACTTT. The V gene is TRBV6-5, the J gene TRBJ1-6, with unresolved D. The CDR3 has 16 amino acids. Per the germline V gene, CDR1 is MNHEY and CDR2 is SVGAGI. The V end was cut by 4 bases, the J end by 9 bases, with 19 bases between.

The chain links TRBV14 to TRBJ1-2; TRBD1 agrees at 7 bases. This CDR3 has 15 residues. Unmatched junction bases numbered 10, after V lost 2 bases and J lost 7 bases. Germline V gives CDR1 SGHDN, CDR2 FVKESK. Here the CDR3 DNA reads TGTGCCAGCAGCCAATCAGAACAGGGGTGGCTTGGCTACACCTTC. This translates into CASSQSEQGWLGYTF.

This sequence joins TRBV5-1 and TRBJ2-5; weak D call: TRBD2 (6 bases). The CDR3 length is 14 residues. V gave up 2 bases and J gave up 4 bases, with 12 bases separating them. The V gene's germline CDR1 is SGHRS and CDR2 YFSETQ. CDR3 sequence: CASSLRLERETQYF. The CDR3 nucleotides are TGCGCCAGCAGCTTAAGACTAGAGCGAGAGACCCAGTACTTC.

The V and J genes are TRBV19 and TRBJ2-2; D is possibly TRBD2 (6 bases). Trimming took 7 bases from V and 7 from J, leaving 19 bases between them. Germline CDR1 reads LNHDA; CDR2 reads SQIVND (reference sequence). The CDR3 has 15 amino acids. The CDR3 DNA reads as TGTGCCAGTAACCTCCTCGGAGGGCCGGGCGGGGAGCTGTTTTTT. This codes for CASNLLGGPGGELFF. Looking up the rest from reference TRBV19 and TRBJ2-2 gives the full variable domain: DGGITQSPKYLFRKEGQNVTLSCEQNLNHDAMYWYRQDPGQGLRLIYYSQIVNDFQKGDIAEGYSVSREKKESFPLTVTSAQKNPTAFYLCASNLLGGPGGELFFGEGSRLTVL.

V gene TRBV27 combines with J gene TRBJ1-1, with D possibly matching TRBD1 (6 bases). CDR1 and CDR2 from the germline V gene are MNHEY and SMNVEV (reference sequence). This CDR3 has 15 amino acids. V was clipped by 5 bases and J by 1 base, with 14 bases between them. The CDR3 sequence: CASSQTGIWNTEAFF. The DNA for the CDR3 is TGTGCCAGCAGTCAAACAGGGATATGGAACACTGAAGCTTTCTTT.

This clone has a single count. The CDR3 protein is CASTDRGRANEKLFF. Here the CDR3 DNA reads TGCGCCAGCACCGACAGGGGCAGGGCTAATGAAAAACTGTTTTTT. This chain connects TRBV5-1 to TRBJ1-4, with 8 positions matching TRBD1. The CDR3 is 15 amino acids. Unmatched junction bases numbered 7, after V lost 6 bases and J lost 3 bases. CDR1 and CDR2 (germline): SGHRS, YFSETQ.

This chain joins TRBV7-9 and TRBJ1-5; possible D gene TRBD1, 5 bases. V lost 5 bases and J 2 bases, leaving 10 bases between the germline ends. This CDR3 spans 14 amino acids. Germline V gives CDR1 SEHNR, CDR2 FQNEAQ (reference sequence). The CDR3 nucleotides are TGTGCCAGCAGCGATCAGGGCGGCAATCAGCCCCAGCATTTT. Translation: CASSDQGGNQPQHF. Full variable domain (missing parts from reference TRBV7-9 and TRBJ1-5): DTGVSQNPRHKITKRGQNVTFRCDPISEHNRLYWYRQTLGQGPEFLTYFQNEAQLEKSRLLSDRFSAERPKGSFSTLEIQRTEQGDSAMYLCASSDQGGNQPQHFGDGTRLSIL.

The rearrangement links TRBV11-2 to TRBJ1-6; D remains unclear. Germline V lookup: CDR1 SGHAT, CDR2 FQNNGV. Trimming removed 1 base from V and 0 bases from J, with 7 bases in between. The CDR3 loop spans 16 amino acids. Here the CDR3 reads CASSLGGSSYNSPLHF. CDR3 in DNA: TGTGCCAGCAGCTTAGGAGGGAGCTCCTATAATTCACCCCTCCACTTT.

The chain employs TRBV15 and TRBJ1-4; D might be TRBD1 (6 bases). V shed 3 bases and J shed 4 bases, with 9 bases lying between them. The CDR3 extends over 14 amino acids. The V gene's germline CDR1 is LNHNV and CDR2 YYDKDF (reference sequence). CDR3 sequence: CATSRDRRNEKLFF. The CDR3 region has the DNA TGTGCCACCAGCAGGGACAGACGTAATGAAAAACTGTTTTTT.

This chain uses TRBV10-1 with TRBJ2-1; the D gene is possibly TRBD1 (6 bases). Trimming pared 8 bases from V and 7 bases from J, leaving 15 bases between. Germline V gene sequence: CDR1 WNHNN, CDR2 SYGVQD (reference sequence). The length of the CDR3 is 13 residues. Here the CDR3 reads CASGLTGTNEQFF. CDR3 DNA: TGCGCCAGCGGGCTGACTGGGACAAATGAGCAGTTCTTC.

J is TRBJ1-6 and V is TRBV5-4; 7 nucleotides align to TRBD1. This CDR3 region has 15 residues. The germline CDR1 and CDR2 sequences are SGHNT and YYREEE (reference sequence). The V gene end was trimmed by 3 bases and the J gene end by 10 bases; junction bases not matched to a gene: 10. The CDR3 bases are TGTGCCAGCAGCTCGGATCACAGGGGAGGCTCACCCCTCCACTTT. It specifies CASSSDHRGGSPLHF.

The chain links TRBV6-5 to TRBJ1-1; D remains ambiguous. CDR3 length: 14 residues. The germline gives CDR1 MNHEY, CDR2 SVGAGI. V was trimmed by 4 bases and J by 3 bases, leaving 12 bases between them. The CDR3 nucleotides are TGTGCCAGCAGTTGCCCTTTTACGGACACTGAAGCTTTCTTT. Amino acids: CASSCPFTDTEAFF.

About this clone: At one end the junction does not follow the germline gene, possibly because of a read error. This chain joins TRBV7-9 and TRBJ2-2; 8 nucleotides line up with TRBD1. The CDR3 extends over 15 amino acids. CDR1 is SEHNR and CDR2 is FQNEAQ in the germline V gene (reference sequence). CDR3 nucleotides: TGTTCCAGCAGCTTTGGTCAGGGGGCAACCGGGGAGCTGTTTTTT. This sequence encodes CSSSFGQGATGELFF.